These 5 T cell receptor beta chains share one sample of origin, sequenced in a study of blood T cells in healthy people across ages. A sample-barcoded 5' primer and a J-beta primer mix were used in a second PCR of roughly 6 to 12 cycles. TCRdb reprocessed the 5' RACE reads via MiXCR and lists one record per CDR3 protein. The sample has 600,000 or so distinct CDR3 sequences; 25% to 35% are singletons. The sequencing sample was made of blood. All receptors derive from a woman over 75 in good health.

This clonotype has at least ten counts. The chain joins TRBV6-2 or TRBV6-3 to TRBJ2-7, with D tentatively TRBD1 or TRBD2 (5 bases each). The CDR3 runs to 16 residues. V gave up 4 bases and J gave up 2 bases, with 18 bases separating them. Germline CDR1 reads MNHEY; CDR2 reads SVGEGT. CDR3: CASSLQGPRGPYEQYF. Written as DNA, the CDR3 is TGTGCCAGCAGTTTGCAGGGACCCCGAGGGCCCTACGAGCAGTACTTC.

This clonotype was observed at least ten times. This rearrangement joins TRBV10-3 to TRBJ2-5; D remains unclear. The germline gives CDR1 ENHRY, CDR2 SYGVKD. Deletions cut 7 bases from V and 1 base from J, with 19 bases between. The CDR3 sequence is 16 residues long. CDR3 region: CAIKGGRSNAQETQYF. The CDR3 bases are TGTGCCATCAAAGGTGGCAGGTCCAACGCCCAAGAGACCCAGTACTTC.

This rearrangement joins TRBV18 to TRBJ1-5, with D perhaps matching TRBD1 (6 bases). Germline V lookup: CDR1 KGHSH, CDR2 LQKENI. The CDR3 runs 18 residues. Trimming pared 3 bases from V and 3 bases from J, leaving 21 bases between. The CDR3 loop is CASSPWEFADSSNQPQHF. The CDR3 DNA is TGTGCCAGCTCACCTTGGGAATTCGCGGACAGCTCCAATCAGCCCCAGCATTTT. The full variable domain, its missing parts supplied by reference TRBV18 and TRBJ1-5, is NAGVMQNPRHLVRRRGQEARLRCSPMKGHSHVYWYRQLPEEGLKFMVYLQKENIIDESGMPKERFSAEFPKEGPSILRIQQVVRGDSAAYFCASSPWEFADSSNQPQHFGDGTRLSIL.

The CDR3 is CASRGQGVQPQHF. The CDR3 DNA is TGTGCCAGCAGAGGACAGGGGGTTCAGCCCCAGCATTTT. The chain combines TRBV6-2 or TRBV6-3 with TRBJ1-5; 10 bases fit TRBD1. V gave up 6 bases and J gave up 6 bases; unmatched junction bases: 2. The germline V gene has CDR1 MNHEY and CDR2 SVGEGT. The CDR3 runs 13 residues.

This clonotype was seen just once. V usage is TRBV7-2 and J usage is TRBJ1-1, with TRBD1 matching 8 bases. V was clipped by 2 bases and J by 1 base; unmatched bases: 3. CDR3 length equals 15 residues. CDR1 is SGHTA, CDR2 FQGNSA, per germline. As DNA, the CDR3 is TGTGCCAGCAGCTTAATAGACAGGGGGAACACTGAAGCTTTCTTT. As protein: CASSLIDRGNTEAFF. Variable domain in full (rest from reference TRBV7-2 and TRBJ1-1): GAGVSQSPSNKVTEKGKDVELRCDPISGHTALYWYRQSLGQGLEFLIYFQGNSAPDKSGLPSDRFSAERTGGSVSTLTIQRTQQEDSAVYLCASSLIDRGNTEAFFGQGTRLTVV.